This T cell receptor (beta chain) was sequenced during a study of human T cells and chemical hapten exposure. Documented time point: pre-sensitization, week 0. Treatment here: therapeutic diphenylcyclopropenone sensitization with weekly scalp DPC. V lost 7 bases and J lost 3; bases outside the gene matches: 11. The germline V gene encodes CDR1 SNHLY and CDR2 FYNNEI. The CDR3 totals 16 residues. This clonotype was picked up a small number of times. Its target is unknown. Individual cDNA molecules (in the library) carried attached unique molecular identifiers. One entry per CDR3 protein results from TCRdb running MiXCR on the RACE reads. The sample consists of about 260,000 distinct CDR3 sequences, roughly 8.9% of them appearing once. The study, taken as a whole, reports: High-frequency TCRs, those above 1 in 1000, stayed the same after DPC sensitization.

The source of this sequence is a middle-aged woman with alopecia areata. Some clones in this sample may be carry-over from other donors' samples. The rearrangement joins TRBV2 to TRBJ1-3, with TRBD1 matching over 8 bases. Sequenced here: whole blood, sampled in connection with sensitization to the hapten diphenylcyclopropenone (DPC). The CDR3 region has the DNA TGTGCCAGCAAGTCCGAGACAGGGGCGTTTGGAAACACCATATATTTT. Protein product: CASKSETGAFGNTIYF.